This T cell receptor beta chain was profiled in a study of T cells in Graves' hyperthyroidism and ophthalmopathy. Findings and limits, study-wide: Also found in blood were most expanded thyroid clonotypes above 0.001.

Regions amplified from RNA transcripts were the TCR beta CDR3 regions. When the TCR CDR3 underwent first-round RT-PCR, the HTBI primer set was used. Via MiXCR, TCRdb re-called the multiplex PCR reads, giving one row per CDR3 protein. The sample shows about 570,000 distinct CDR3 sequences, around 46% of them seen only once. Germline CDR1 reads MDHEN; CDR2 reads SYDVKM. The V end lost 8 bases, the J end lost 7 bases, and 11 bases lay between the germline ends. CDR3 length: 11 residues. Comment on this clonotype: The antigen remains undetermined.

Uncontrolled infection, other autoimmune disease, pregnancy or lactation led to exclusion. Clinicians diagnosed patients from clinical symptoms, serum thyroxine and TRAb, thyroid ultrasound and orbital computed tomography. The source material was peripheral blood or thyroid tissue (not recorded which). The chain joins TRBV28 to TRBJ1-1; D unclear. This TCR derives from an adult woman with Graves' disease, either hyperthyroidism or ophthalmopathy (not recorded which). CDR3: CASLEGNEAFF. The CDR3 region has the DNA TGTGCCAGCTTAGAAGGTAATGAAGCTTTCTTT.